One T cell receptor (beta chain) is described in this entry. The sample originates from a study of blood T cell repertoires in COVID-19. For the study at large: PBMCs, B-cell-depleted T cells, or T cells provided the cDNA or gDNA that made up the material.

V lost 3 bases and J lost 0, with 12 bases in between. CDR1 and CDR2 from the germline V gene are DFQATT and SNEGSKA (reference sequence). The CDR3 has 15 amino acids. Libraries were prepared by immunoSEQ multiplex PCR; TCRdb keeps only in-frame clonotypes and omits some of them. The sample includes fewer than 300,000 clones, almost 85% of them seen just once. The chain carries TRBV20-1 and TRBJ1-5; perhaps TRBD1 as D (6 bases). The sequence was obtained from a man in his fifties or sixties with active or convalescent COVID-19. The sequencing input was peripheral blood. The CDR3 loop reads CSASRGGYSNQPQHF. Written as DNA, the CDR3 is TGCAGTGCTAGTAGGGGGGGATATAGCAATCAGCCCCAGCATTTT.